The 17 T cell receptor beta chains below all came from one sample that was sequenced in a study of CD8 T cells in ankylosing spondylitis. TCRdb used MiXCR to reprocess the 5' RACE reads, holding one entry per CDR3 protein. Of around 770,000 distinct CDR3 sequences in the sample, 12% were seen once. These TCRs are of unknown antigen specificity. General study findings and limits: Among TCR beta sequences, a motif of several highly homologous variants appeared characteristic of ankylosing spondylitis blood.

The specimen was blood, either unsorted or a sorted T cell fraction (not recorded which). The receptor set was obtained from a male donor with ankylosing spondylitis.

This clonotype was seen a single time. The CDR3 reads CASSQEGLGVQVATEAFF. In DNA, the CDR3 is TGCGCCAGCAGCCAAGAAGGATTGGGGGTTCAGGTCGCCACTGAAGCTTTCTTT. J is TRBJ1-1 and V is TRBV4-3; TRBD1 is a possible D gene (5 bases). CDR3 length: 18 residues. V dropped 0 bases and J dropped 4 bases, with 21 bases sitting between them. The germline CDR1 and CDR2 sequences are LGHNA and YSLEER.

A few counts support this clonotype. The V call is TRBV7-2, the J call TRBJ1-6; TRBD1 matches 8 bases. CDR1 and CDR2 (germline): SGHTA, FQGNSA. The V segment lost 5 bases and the J segment 9 bases; nucleotides outside the gene matches: 9. The CDR3 has 15 residues. The chain's CDR3 is CASSTRQGTASPLHF. For the CDR3, the DNA is TGTGCCAGCAGCACCCGACAGGGGACGGCTTCACCCCTCCACTTT.

The CDR3 loop reads CASSQGASANNYGYTF. The CDR3 nucleotides are TGTGCCAGCAGCCAAGGGGCTTCCGCTAATAACTATGGCTACACCTTC. The chain uses TRBV4-2 and TRBJ1-2; no clear D. V shed 1 base and J shed 1 base, with 13 bases lying between them. The CDR3 runs 16 residues. The V gene's germline CDR1 is LGHNA and CDR2 YNFKEQ.

In its sample, this clonotype was seen a few times. The chain employs TRBV18 and TRBJ2-7; D not resolved. The V end lost 3 bases, the J end lost 3 bases, and 15 bases lay between the germline ends. Germline V gene lookup returns CDR1 KGHSH and CDR2 LQKENI. CDR3 length: 15 amino acids. This chain's CDR3 is CASSPRLGTVYEQYF. DNA of the CDR3: TGTGCCAGCTCACCCAGGCTGGGAACGGTCTACGAGCAGTACTTC.

This clonotype appeared a few times. V is TRBV3-1 and J is TRBJ2-3; perhaps TRBD2 as D (6 bases). CDR3 length: 15 residues. Deletions cut 4 bases from V and 2 bases from J, with 13 bases between. Germline values: CDR1 LGHDT, CDR2 YNNKEL (reference sequence). The CDR3 is CASSLHRGDTDTQYF. In DNA form, the CDR3 reads TGTGCCAGCAGCCTACACCGCGGGGACACAGATACGCAGTATTTT.

As concerns this clonotype: At one end, the junction sequence differs from germline, possibly due to a read error. This chain's CDR3 is CASSYGTRNSEAFF. Written as DNA, the CDR3 is TGTGCCAGCAGTTACGGGACAAGGAACTCTGAAGCTTTCTTT. The V call is TRBV6-5, the J call TRBJ1-1, with D possibly TRBD1 on 6 matching bases. The CDR3 loop spans 14 amino acids. CDR1 is MNHEY and CDR2 is SVGAGI in the germline V gene.

This clonotype was seen at least ten times. CDR3 in amino acids: CASSLPAQETQYF. The CDR3 nucleotides read TGTGCCAGCAGCTTACCCGCCCAAGAGACCCAGTACTTC. The chain couples TRBV6-1 to TRBJ2-5, with D unclear. The CDR3 is made up of 13 amino acids. Germline CDR1 reads MNHNS; CDR2 reads SASEGT. Trimming cost V 6 bases and J 1 base, with 9 bases left between them.

The V gene is TRBV12-3 or TRBV12-4, the J gene TRBJ2-1; weak D call: TRBD2 (5 bases). Trimming cost V 3 bases and J 8 bases, with 11 bases left between them. The CDR3 is made up of 13 amino acids. CDR3 loop: CASSLGEFDEQFF. In DNA, the CDR3 is TGTGCCAGCAGTTTGGGAGAATTCGATGAGCAGTTCTTC.

The chain has TRBV10-3 and TRBJ1-2; 11 nucleotides align to TRBD1. Trimming cost V 7 bases and J 3 bases; bases outside gene matches: 7. The germline gives CDR1 ENHRY, CDR2 SYGVKD. The CDR3 loop spans 15 amino acids. The CDR3 region has the DNA TGTGCCATCAATCGGGGACAGGGGGAGTACTATGGCTACACCTTC. Translation gives CAINRGQGEYYGYTF.

The rearrangement uses TRBV6-2 or TRBV6-3 and TRBJ2-2, with D tentatively TRBD1 (6 bases). The CDR3 is 15 amino acids. Trimming removed 7 bases at V and 4 bases at J, with 16 bases between. The germline V gene encodes CDR1 MNHEY and CDR2 SVGEGT. CDR3 bases: TGTGCCAGCACTACGAGTGGGGGCTTCACCGGGGAGCTGTTTTTT. Its protein is CASTTSGGFTGELFF.

Ten or more counts support this clonotype. V gene TRBV24-1 combines with J gene TRBJ2-2, with TRBD1 identical over 10 bases. The CDR3 covers 16 residues. Germline CDR1 is KGHDR and CDR2 is SFDVKD. J was trimmed by 4 bases and V by 3 bases; bases with no gene match: 4. The CDR3 sequence is CATSDPGQGFTGELFF. In nucleotides, the CDR3 is TGTGCCACCAGTGATCCGGGACAGGGGTTCACCGGGGAGCTGTTTTTT.

This clonotype has at least ten counts. V and J are TRBV20-1 and TRBJ1-1, with 7 bases that match TRBD1. CDR3 size: 13 residues. Germline V CDR1 and CDR2: DFQATT, SNEGSKA (reference sequence). The J segment lost 3 bases and the V segment lost 6 bases, leaving 7 bases of the junction unmatched. The CDR3 region is CSAPTGWDTEAFF. The CDR3, as DNA: TGCAGTGCCCCGACAGGGTGGGACACTGAAGCTTTCTTT.

This chain links TRBV7-3 with TRBJ1-1; a possible D gene is TRBD1 (6 bases). The germline V gene has CDR1 SGHTA and CDR2 FQGTGA. The CDR3 runs 14 residues. Trimming stripped 5 bases from V and 4 bases from J, with 14 bases between. Here the CDR3 reads CASSTVGGGTEAFF. The CDR3 region has the DNA TGTGCCAGCAGCACCGTGGGGGGCGGCACTGAAGCTTTCTTT. Based on the CDR3 plus reference TRBV7-3 and TRBJ1-1, the full variable domain is GAGVSQTPSNKVTEKGKYVELRCDPISGHTALYWYRQSLGQGPEFLIYFQGTGAADDSGLPNDRFFAVRPEGSVSTLKIQRTERGDSAVYLCASSTVGGGTEAFFGQGTRLTVV.

The V call is TRBV20-1, the J call TRBJ2-7; 9 bases align to TRBD1. The germline V gene has CDR1 DFQATT and CDR2 SNEGSKA (reference sequence). The CDR3 is 14 residues long. V lost 5 bases and J lost 6; bases outside the gene matches: 11. The CDR3 nucleotides read TGCAGTGCTGGTCGGACAGGGGTCCCCGGCGAGCAGTACTTC. Residues: CSAGRTGVPGEQYF.

A few counts support this clonotype. V usage is TRBV18 and J usage is TRBJ1-1; D might be TRBD1 (5 bases). This CDR3 is built from 14 residues. CDR1 is KGHSH, CDR2 LQKENI, per germline. V lost 0 bases and J 1 base, leaving 6 bases between the germline ends. CDR3 residues: CASSPPGTNTEAFF. In DNA form, the CDR3 reads TGTGCCAGCTCACCACCGGGGACGAACACTGAAGCTTTCTTT.

This chain joins TRBV7-8 and TRBJ2-7; D may be TRBD1 or TRBD2 (5 bases each). CDR1 and CDR2 from the germline V gene are SGHVS and FQNEAQ. The CDR3 is 15 residues long. V lost 4 bases and J 2 bases, leaving 15 bases between the germline ends. The CDR3 sequence is CASSSRGDSAYEQYF. The CDR3 bases are TGTGCCAGCAGCTCCCGAGGGGATTCAGCCTACGAGCAGTACTTC.

This clonotype was detected many times. The chain recombines TRBV10-3 with TRBJ1-1, with D tentatively TRBD1 (5 bases). This CDR3 spans 12 amino acids. Trimming took off 6 bases at V and 7 bases at J, with 12 bases between the two ends. Germline lookup yields CDR1 ENHRY and CDR2 SYGVKD. This CDR3 reads CAISLMGDEAFF. In nucleotides, the CDR3 is TGTGCCATCAGCCTCATGGGGGATGAAGCTTTCTTT.